Presented here are 2 T cell receptor beta chains from one specimen sequenced in a study of cytomegalovirus exposure and HLA in healthy donors. The study ran its PCR with 60 Vbeta and 13 Jbeta primers. Assay used: immunoSEQ multiplex PCR; TCRdb lists only in-frame clones, some missing. The table records hundreds of thousands of clones, about 89% of them present only once. The sequenced sample consisted of PBMCs. The receptors were gathered from a woman between 18 and 29 years old in good health and CMV-seronegative.

V gene TRBV2 combines with J gene TRBJ2-3; 10 nucleotides align to TRBD2. Germline-derived CDR1 and CDR2 are SNHLY and FYNNEI. The CDR3 length is 18 residues. The junction had 11 bases not matched to a gene; V was cut back by 3 bases and J by 2 bases. The CDR3 DNA reads TGTGCCAGCAGTGACGCGGTAGGAGCGGGAGGGAACACAGATACGCAGTATTTT. This translates into CASSDAVGAGGNTDTQYF.

The chain has TRBV19 and TRBJ1-1; D possibly corresponds to TRBD1 (5 bases). CDR1 LNHDA and CDR2 SQIVND come from the germline V gene (reference sequence). CDR3 length equals 13 residues. V lost 6 bases and J 1 base, leaving 9 bases between the germline ends. The CDR3 DNA is TGTGCCAGTAGCAAAGACAGGAACACTGAAGCTTTCTTT. Protein: CASSKDRNTEAFF.